This TCR beta chain derives from a study of identical twins. Trimming shortened V by 6 bases and J by 6 bases, and 11 bases separated the two germline ends. This CDR3 spans 13 amino acids. A universal primer site was added by template switching, and unique molecular identifiers were carried by the cDNA. Using its own MiXCR run on the 5' RACE reads, TCRdb lists one record per CDR3 protein. The sample holds just under 650,000 distinct CDR3 sequences; just over 7% are singletons and the top ten take roughly 1.6%. The same data also contributed to another study, on yellow fever vaccine responses in identical twins.

Source material: PBMCs. This chain joins TRBV12-3 or TRBV12-4 and TRBJ2-2; tentatively, D is TRBD1 (6 bases). The receptor's source is a young woman in good health. The CDR3 region has the DNA TGTGCCAGCAGCGACAGGTATCCCGGGGAGCTGTTTTTT. Protein product: CASSDRYPGELFF.